Below are 23 T cell receptor beta chains sequenced from a single sample in a study of T cells in Graves' hyperthyroidism and ophthalmopathy. It was RNA transcripts that yielded the amplified TCR beta CDR3 regions. The study used the HTBI primer set for a first-round RT-PCR of the TCR CDR3. MiXCR, applied by TCRdb to the multiplex PCR reads, yields one record per CDR3 protein. The sample includes 550,000 to 800,000 distinct CDR3 sequences, around 17% of them seen just once. What was sequenced was blood. These receptors came from a man younger than 35 with Graves' hyperthyroidism.

This clonotype occurred many times. J is TRBJ2-7 and V is TRBV12-3 or TRBV12-4, with a tentative D call TRBD1 (6 bases). The CDR3 sequence is 14 residues long. V lost 7 bases to trimming and J lost 4 bases, with 17 bases between them. CDR3 nucleotides: TGTGCCAGCAAACACCAGGGGACCCCTTACGAGCAGTACTTC. Protein: CASKHQGTPYEQYF.

The rearrangement links TRBV7-2 to TRBJ2-1; D is uncertain. In germline, CDR1 is SGHTA, CDR2 FQGNSA. V dropped 5 bases and J dropped 8 bases, with 10 bases sitting between them. The CDR3 spans 12 residues. CDR3 DNA sequence: TGTGCCAGCAGCACCATGTCGGATGAGCAGTTCTTC. Its protein is CASSTMSDEQFF.

In its sample, this clonotype was seen a few times. The chain carries TRBV28 and TRBJ2-7; D is undetermined. The V gene lost 7 bases and the J gene lost 4 bases, with 14 bases spanning the gap. Germline assignment: CDR1 MDHEN and CDR2 SYDVKM. The CDR3 runs 13 residues. The CDR3 here is CASTNEHSYEQYF. The DNA of the CDR3 is TGTGCCAGCACTAACGAACACTCTTACGAGCAGTACTTC.

This chain uses TRBV28 with TRBJ2-5; D perhaps matches TRBD2 (6 bases). V gave up 6 bases and J gave up 0 bases, with 17 bases separating them. Germline CDR1 MDHEN, CDR2 SYDVKM. The CDR3 contains 16 residues. The CDR3 DNA reads as TGTGCCAGCAGCCCCTTCGGGCGGGGAGACCAAGAGACCCAGTACTTC. Amino acid sequence: CASSPFGRGDQETQYF.

This chain uses TRBV7-3 with TRBJ2-3; tentatively, D is TRBD1 (6 bases). Looked up from germline, CDR1 is SGHTA and CDR2 is FQGTGA. This CDR3 contains 14 residues. The germline V and J ends were trimmed by 7 bases and 0 bases, with 11 bases remaining between them. CDR3 amino acids: CASKPGASTDTQYF. CDR3 coding DNA: TGTGCCAGCAAGCCAGGGGCTAGCACAGATACGCAGTATTTT.

This clonotype was seen only a few times. The genes are TRBV7-3 and TRBJ2-2; maybe TRBD2 (6 bases). The CDR3 has 13 amino acids. Deletions cut 1 base from V and 7 bases from J, with 7 bases between. CDR1 is SGHTA and CDR2 is FQGTGA in the germline V gene. CDR3 protein: CASSLISGGELFF. The CDR3 nucleotides are TGTGCCAGCAGCTTAATTAGCGGCGGGGAGCTGTTTTTT.

Ten or more counts support this clonotype. The chain combines TRBV28 with TRBJ1-5, with TRBD1 identical over 8 bases. The CDR3 sequence is 15 residues long. V gave up 11 bases and J gave up 0 bases; unmatched junction bases: 9. CDR1 and CDR2 (germline): MDHEN, SYDVKM. The CDR3 sequence: CASLTGGGSNQPQHF. Written as DNA, the CDR3 is TGTGCCTCACTCACAGGGGGAGGTAGCAATCAGCCCCAGCATTTT.

The chain recombines TRBV24-1 with TRBJ2-1; 16 bases match TRBD2. CDR3 length: 19 residues. Per the germline V gene, CDR1 is KGHDR and CDR2 is SFDVKD. V was pared by 7 bases and J by 0 bases, with 8 bases of the junction left unmatched. CDR3 in amino acids: CATSSGTSGRGSSYNEQFF. The CDR3 nucleotides read TGTGCCACCAGCTCCGGGACTAGCGGGAGGGGGAGCTCCTACAATGAGCAGTTCTTC.

This clonotype was seen at least ten times. The V gene is TRBV20-1, the J gene TRBJ2-5; D might be TRBD2 (6 bases). CDR3 length: 13 amino acids. The V and J ends lost 6 bases and 5 bases respectively, with 16 bases between them. CDR1 is DFQATT, CDR2 SNEGSKA, per germline (reference sequence). CDR3 region: CSARTGVHETQYF. For the CDR3, the DNA is TGCAGTGCGAGGACGGGAGTTCACGAGACCCAGTACTTC.

This chain links TRBV29-1 with TRBJ1-1; D is unclear. Germline V gives CDR1 SQVTM, CDR2 ANQGSEA. The CDR3 covers 11 residues. The CDR3 nucleotides read TGCACCCTGAGTCAGGACACTGAAGCTTTCTTT. Translation gives CTLSQDTEAFF.

In its sample, this clonotype was seen once. This may stem from a read error, because a much larger clone lies one nucleotide away. V and J are TRBV7-8 and TRBJ2-7; D not certain. The CDR3 covers 14 residues. The germline gives CDR1 SGHVS, CDR2 FQNEAQ. The CDR3 sequence: CVSSLDRIGNGQYF. CDR3 in DNA: TGTGTCAGCAGCTTAGATAGGATTGGTAACGGGCAGTACTTC.

This clonotype was recorded many times. The DNA of the CDR3 is TGTGCCAGCTCATCGACAGAACTCCAAGAGACCCAGTACTTC. It yields the protein CASSSTELQETQYF. The chain is built from TRBV18 and TRBJ2-5; D may be TRBD1 (5 bases). This CDR3 contains 14 residues. Between the trimmed V and J ends, which lost 5 bases and 1 base, there was a span of 11 bases. Germline CDR1 KGHSH, CDR2 LQKENI. The variable domain in full, with the rest retrieved from reference TRBV18 and TRBJ2-5, is NAGVMQNPRHLVRRRGQEARLRCSPMKGHSHVYWYRQLPEEGLKFMVYLQKENIIDESGMPKERFSAEFPKEGPSILRIQQVVRGDSAAYFCASSSTELQETQYFGPGTRLLVL.

This clonotype was counted at least ten times. The chain couples TRBV2 to TRBJ2-7; 9 bases agree with TRBD2. The CDR3 loop spans 15 amino acids. With 8 bases clipped from V and 3 bases from J, the junction kept 11 bases outside the gene matches. Looked up from germline, CDR1 is SNHLY and CDR2 is FYNNEI. Written as DNA, the CDR3 is TGTGCCAGCCGCGTTTTGGTTAGCGGGAGCTACGAGCAGTACTTC. Protein sequence: CASRVLVSGSYEQYF.

This clonotype was seen only a few times. The V call is TRBV4-1, the J call TRBJ1-5; possibly TRBD1 for D (5 bases). Germline V gene sequence: CDR1 MGHRA, CDR2 YSYEKL. This CDR3 region has 17 residues. V dropped 3 bases and J dropped 6 bases, with 21 bases sitting between them. CDR3 in DNA: TGCGCCAGCAGCCAGCGATTCGGCAGGGATGTTGGTCAGCCCCAGCATTTT. The encoded protein is CASSQRFGRDVGQPQHF.

This clonotype has a single count. This may arise from a read error, as a much more abundant clone is one base away. The chain has TRBV6-2 or TRBV6-3 and TRBJ2-3; 7 bases line up with TRBD2. CDR3 length: 15 residues. The V and J ends lost 6 bases and 8 bases, in that order; junction bases with no gene match: 14. Germline V lookup: CDR1 MNHEY, CDR2 SVGEGT. The CDR3 protein is CASRGPGGGLGTQYF. The CDR3 nucleotides read TGTGCCAGCAGGGGGCCGGGAGGAGGTTTGGGTACGCAGTATTTT.

This clonotype was counted a single time. The chain has TRBV5-4 and TRBJ2-7; a possible D gene is TRBD2 (5 bases). CDR3 length: 16 residues. Germline values: CDR1 SGHNT, CDR2 YYREEE (reference sequence). V lost 5 bases and J 2 bases, leaving 20 bases between the germline ends. CDR3 residues: CASSNGEGKSAYEQYF. In DNA, the CDR3 is TGTGCCAGCAGTAACGGAGAGGGTAAATCCGCCTACGAGCAGTACTTC.

The chain combines TRBV6-2 or TRBV6-3 with TRBJ2-2; possibly TRBD2 for D (6 bases). CDR1 and CDR2 from the germline V gene are MNHEY and SVGEGT. The length of the CDR3 is 18 residues. With 0 bases removed from V and 3 bases from J, the gap between germline ends came to 17 bases. CDR3 amino acids: CASSYSKEGLTYTGELFF. DNA for the CDR3: TGTGCCAGCAGTTACTCGAAGGAGGGACTCACTTACACCGGGGAGCTGTTTTTT.

This clonotype has at least ten counts. This chain links TRBV2 with TRBJ2-7; 10 bases fit TRBD1. Unmatched junction bases numbered 2, after V lost 6 bases and J lost 0 bases. Per germline, CDR1 SNHLY and CDR2 FYNNEI. The CDR3 sequence is 14 residues long. CDR3 coding DNA: TGTGCCAGCAGGGGACAGGGGAGCTCCTACGAGCAGTACTTC. It codes for CASRGQGSSYEQYF.

The table lists this clonotype with many counts. The chain uses TRBV20-1 and TRBJ2-3; the D gene is possibly TRBD2 (6 bases). The V gene's germline CDR1 is DFQATT and CDR2 SNEGSKA (reference sequence). Trimming shortened V by 2 bases and J by 2 bases, and 14 bases separated the two germline ends. This CDR3 is 15 amino acids long. CDR3 loop: CSARLPLANTDTQYF. The CDR3 DNA sequence: TGCAGTGCTAGATTGCCGCTAGCGAACACAGATACGCAGTATTTT.

There are many counts of this clonotype. This rearrangement joins TRBV2 to TRBJ2-1; 8 bases agree with TRBD2. CDR3 length equals 15 residues. V lost 7 bases and J lost 0; bases outside the gene matches: 5. CDR1 is SNHLY, CDR2 FYNNEI, per germline. The DNA for the CDR3 is TGTGCCAGCAAACTAGCGGCTGACTCCTACAATGAGCAGTTCTTC. Protein product: CASKLAADSYNEQFF.

The chain uses TRBV20-1 and TRBJ2-5, with 10 nucleotides matching TRBD2. Germline assignment: CDR1 DFQATT and CDR2 SNEGSKA (reference sequence). V shed 1 base, J shed 5 bases, and the junction held 7 bases outside the gene matches. The CDR3 has 15 amino acids. CDR3 loop: CSARALAGELETQYF. CDR3 DNA sequence: TGCAGTGCTAGAGCTCTAGCGGGAGAATTGGAGACCCAGTACTTC.

This clonotype was counted between two and nine times. The gene calls are TRBV5-5 and TRBJ2-7; no clear D. Germline V CDR1 and CDR2: SGHKS, YYEKEE (reference sequence). CDR3 length: 14 amino acids. V was clipped by 0 bases and J by 0 bases, with 7 bases between them. Written as DNA, the CDR3 is TGTGCCAGCAGCTTGGACCATAGCTCCTACGAGCAGTACTTC. Amino acids: CASSLDHSSYEQYF.

This clonotype occurred a few times. The chain employs TRBV12-3 or TRBV12-4 and TRBJ1-4; TRBD1 aligns across 10 bases. The V segment lost 5 bases and the J segment 4 bases; nucleotides outside the gene matches: 7. CDR3 length: 16 amino acids. CDR3 nucleotide sequence: TGTGCCAGCAGTGCAGGACAGGGGGTGTTTAATGAAAAACTGTTTTTT. It encodes CASSAGQGVFNEKLFF.